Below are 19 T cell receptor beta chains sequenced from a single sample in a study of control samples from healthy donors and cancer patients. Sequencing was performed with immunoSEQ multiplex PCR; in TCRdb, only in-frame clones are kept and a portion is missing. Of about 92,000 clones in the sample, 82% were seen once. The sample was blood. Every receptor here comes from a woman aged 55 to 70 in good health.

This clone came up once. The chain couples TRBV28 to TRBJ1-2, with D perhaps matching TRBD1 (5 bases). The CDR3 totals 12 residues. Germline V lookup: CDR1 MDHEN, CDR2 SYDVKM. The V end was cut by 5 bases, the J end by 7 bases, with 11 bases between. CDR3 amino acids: CASSRTPGGYTF. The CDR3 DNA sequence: TGTGCCAGCAGTAGGACACCAGGTGGCTACACCTTC.

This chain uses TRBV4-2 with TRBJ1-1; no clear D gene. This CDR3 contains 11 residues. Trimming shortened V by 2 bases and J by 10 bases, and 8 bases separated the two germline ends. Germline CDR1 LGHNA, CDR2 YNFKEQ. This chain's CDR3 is CASSQNLLAFF. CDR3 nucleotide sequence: TGTGCCAGCAGCCAAAACCTTTTAGCTTTCTTT.

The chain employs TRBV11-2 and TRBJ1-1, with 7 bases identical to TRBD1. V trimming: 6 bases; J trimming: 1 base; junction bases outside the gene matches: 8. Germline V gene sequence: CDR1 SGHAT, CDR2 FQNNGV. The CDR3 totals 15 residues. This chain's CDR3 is CASRLAGTANTEAFF. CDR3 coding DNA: TGTGCCAGCAGACTCGCCGGGACAGCGAACACTGAAGCTTTCTTT.

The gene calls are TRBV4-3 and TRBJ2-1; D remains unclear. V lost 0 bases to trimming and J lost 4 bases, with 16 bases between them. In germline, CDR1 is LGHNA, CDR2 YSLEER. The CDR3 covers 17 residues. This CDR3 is CASSQDNIGGVYNEQFF. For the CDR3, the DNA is TGCGCCAGCAGCCAAGATAATATCGGCGGAGTTTACAATGAGCAGTTCTTC.

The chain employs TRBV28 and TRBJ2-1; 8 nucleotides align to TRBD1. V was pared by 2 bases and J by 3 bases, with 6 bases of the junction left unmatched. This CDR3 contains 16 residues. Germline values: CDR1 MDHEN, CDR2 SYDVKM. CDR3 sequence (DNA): TGTGCCAGCAGTTTAGGGGGACAGGATAGCTACAATGAGCAGTTCTTC. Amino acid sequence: CASSLGGQDSYNEQFF.

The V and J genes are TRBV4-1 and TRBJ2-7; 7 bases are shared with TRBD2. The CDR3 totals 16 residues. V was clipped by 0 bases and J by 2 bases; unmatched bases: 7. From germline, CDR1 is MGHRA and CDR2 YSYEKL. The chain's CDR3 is CASSQDISGFAYEQYF. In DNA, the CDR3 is TGCGCCAGCAGCCAAGATATTAGCGGGTTCGCCTACGAGCAGTACTTC.

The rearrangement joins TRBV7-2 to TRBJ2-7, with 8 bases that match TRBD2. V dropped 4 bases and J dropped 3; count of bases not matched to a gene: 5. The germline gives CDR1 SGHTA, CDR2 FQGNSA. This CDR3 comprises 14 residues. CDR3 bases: TGTGCCAGCAGCTCCCGGGGGGGGTTCTACGAGCAGTACTTC. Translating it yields CASSSRGGFYEQYF.

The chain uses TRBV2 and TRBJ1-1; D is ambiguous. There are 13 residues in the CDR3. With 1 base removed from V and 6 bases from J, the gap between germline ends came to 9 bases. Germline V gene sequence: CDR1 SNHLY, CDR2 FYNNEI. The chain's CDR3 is CASSEGAEPEAFF. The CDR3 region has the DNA TGTGCCAGCAGTGAAGGGGCAGAACCTGAAGCTTTCTTT.

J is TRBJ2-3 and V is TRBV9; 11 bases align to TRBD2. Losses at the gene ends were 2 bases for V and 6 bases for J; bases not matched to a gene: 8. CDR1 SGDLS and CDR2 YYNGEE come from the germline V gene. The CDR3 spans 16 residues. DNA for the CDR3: TGTGCCAGCAGCGTTTATAGCGGGGGGGCCTCGGATACGCAGTATTTT. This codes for CASSVYSGGASDTQYF.

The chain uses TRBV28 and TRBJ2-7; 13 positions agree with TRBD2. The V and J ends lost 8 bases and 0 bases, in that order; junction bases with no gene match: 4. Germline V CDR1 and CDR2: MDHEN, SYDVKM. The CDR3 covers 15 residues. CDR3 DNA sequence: TGTGCCAGCGGGACTAGCGGGGAACTCTCCTACGAGCAGTACTTC. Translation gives CASGTSGELSYEQYF.

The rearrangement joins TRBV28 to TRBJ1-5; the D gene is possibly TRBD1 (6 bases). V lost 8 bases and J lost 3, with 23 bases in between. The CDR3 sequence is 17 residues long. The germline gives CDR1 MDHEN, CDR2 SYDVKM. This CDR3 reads CASRGHLNFPNNQPQHF. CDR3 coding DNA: TGTGCCAGCCGGGGACACCTCAATTTTCCTAACAATCAGCCCCAGCATTTT.

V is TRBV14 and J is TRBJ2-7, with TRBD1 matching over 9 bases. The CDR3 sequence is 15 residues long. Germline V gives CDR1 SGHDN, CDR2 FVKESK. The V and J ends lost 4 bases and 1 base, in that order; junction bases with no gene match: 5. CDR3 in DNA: TGTGCCAGCAGCCCGACAGGGGGGCCTTCCTACGAGCAGTACTTC. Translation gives CASSPTGGPSYEQYF. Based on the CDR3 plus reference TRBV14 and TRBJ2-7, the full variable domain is EAGVTQFPSHSVIEKGQTVTLRCDPISGHDNLYWYRRVMGKEIKFLLHFVKESKQDESGMPNNRFLAERTGGTYSTLKVQPAELEDSGVYFCASSPTGGPSYEQYFGPGTRLTVT.

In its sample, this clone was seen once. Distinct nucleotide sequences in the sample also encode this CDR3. The CDR3: CASSLVGETQYF. CDR3 DNA sequence: TGTGCCAGCAGCTTAGTCGGCGAGACCCAGTACTTC. The rearrangement links TRBV7-9 to TRBJ2-5; unclear D gene. CDR1 is SEHNR and CDR2 is FQNEAQ in the germline V gene (reference sequence). The V end lost 1 base, the J end lost 5 bases, and 5 bases lay between the germline ends. The CDR3 is 12 residues long.

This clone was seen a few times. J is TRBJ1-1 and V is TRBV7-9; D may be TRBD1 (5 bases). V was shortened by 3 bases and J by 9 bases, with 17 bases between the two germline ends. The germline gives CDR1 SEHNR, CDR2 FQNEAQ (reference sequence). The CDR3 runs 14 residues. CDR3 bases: TGTGCCAGCAGCTTGAGGGCAGGGTCATCTCAAGCTTTCTTT. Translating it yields CASSLRAGSSQAFF.

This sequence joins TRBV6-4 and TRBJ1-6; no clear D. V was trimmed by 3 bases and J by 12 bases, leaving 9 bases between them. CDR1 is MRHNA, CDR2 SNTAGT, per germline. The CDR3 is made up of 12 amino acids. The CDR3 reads CASSDEGRPLHF. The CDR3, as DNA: TGTGCCAGCAGTGATGAGGGAAGACCCCTCCACTTT.

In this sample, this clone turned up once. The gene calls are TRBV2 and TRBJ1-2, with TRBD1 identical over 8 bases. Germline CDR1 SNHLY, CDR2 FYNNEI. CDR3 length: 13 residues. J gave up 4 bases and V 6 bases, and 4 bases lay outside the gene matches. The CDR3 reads CASSATGGYGYTF. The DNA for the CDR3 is TGTGCCAGCAGCGCAACAGGGGGCTATGGCTACACCTTC. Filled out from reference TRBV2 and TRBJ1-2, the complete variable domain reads EPEVTQTPSHQVTQMGQEVILRCVPISNHLYFYWYRQILGQKVEFLVSFYNNEISEKSEIFDDQFSVERPDGSNFTLKIRSTKLEDSAMYFCASSATGGYGYTFGSGTRLTVV.

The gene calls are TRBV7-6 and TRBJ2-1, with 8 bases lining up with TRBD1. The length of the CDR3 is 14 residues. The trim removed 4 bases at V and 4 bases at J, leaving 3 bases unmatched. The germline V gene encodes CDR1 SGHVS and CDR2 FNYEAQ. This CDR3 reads CASSSRQGYNEQFF. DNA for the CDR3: TGTGCCAGCAGCTCGCGACAGGGGTACAATGAGCAGTTCTTC.

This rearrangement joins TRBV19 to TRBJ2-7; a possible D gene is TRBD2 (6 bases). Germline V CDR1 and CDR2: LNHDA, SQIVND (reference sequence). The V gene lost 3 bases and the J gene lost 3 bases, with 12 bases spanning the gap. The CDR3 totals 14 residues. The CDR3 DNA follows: TGTGCCAGTAGTATCGGGACTTCTAACTACGAGCAGTACTTC. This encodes CASSIGTSNYEQYF. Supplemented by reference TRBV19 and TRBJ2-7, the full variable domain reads DGGITQSPKYLFRKEGQNVTLSCEQNLNHDAMYWYRQDPGQGLRLIYYSQIVNDFQKGDIAEGYSVSREKKESFPLTVTSAQKNPTAFYLCASSIGTSNYEQYFGPGTRLTVT.

CDR3 bases: TGTGCCAGCAGCACCGAGGGACCCGGGCCTACCGGGGAGCTGTTTTTT. Translation: CASSTEGPGPTGELFF. This rearrangement joins TRBV7-2 to TRBJ2-2; D is tentatively TRBD1 or TRBD2 (5 bases each). Germline assignment: CDR1 SGHTA and CDR2 FQGNSA. The CDR3 has 16 residues. V gave up 5 bases and J gave up 5 bases, with 18 bases separating them.